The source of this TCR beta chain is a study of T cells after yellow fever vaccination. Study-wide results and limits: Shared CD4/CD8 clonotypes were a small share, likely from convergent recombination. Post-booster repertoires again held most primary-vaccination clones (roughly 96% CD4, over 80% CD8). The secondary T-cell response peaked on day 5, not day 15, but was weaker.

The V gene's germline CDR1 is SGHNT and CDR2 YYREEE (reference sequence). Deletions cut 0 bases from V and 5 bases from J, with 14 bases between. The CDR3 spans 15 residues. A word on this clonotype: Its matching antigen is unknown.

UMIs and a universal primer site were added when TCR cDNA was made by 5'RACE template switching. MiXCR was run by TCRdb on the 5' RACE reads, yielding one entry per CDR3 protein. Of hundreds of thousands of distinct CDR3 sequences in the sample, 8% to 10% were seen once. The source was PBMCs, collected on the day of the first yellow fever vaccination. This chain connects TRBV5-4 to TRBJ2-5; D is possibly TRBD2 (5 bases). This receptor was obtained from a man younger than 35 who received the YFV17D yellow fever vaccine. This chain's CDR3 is CASSLDATNGETQYF. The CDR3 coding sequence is TGTGCCAGCAGCTTGGATGCGACTAATGGGGAGACCCAGTACTTC.